The 20 T cell receptor beta chains below all came from one sample that was sequenced in a study of memory CD4+ T cells and cytomegalovirus serostatus. Single viable CD3+CD4+CD8-CD45RO+ cells were sorted as the memory CD4+ T cells. Produced via immunoSEQ multiplex PCR; TCRdb's table is partial and in-frame only. This sample has about 50,000 clones, with over 75% found just once. The sequencing sample was made of memory CD4+ T cells from blood. Receptors were obtained from an adult in good health and CMV-seronegative.

The V and J genes are TRBV6-6 and TRBJ2-2; TRBD1 matches at 7 bases. In germline, CDR1 is MNHNY, CDR2 SVGAGI (reference sequence). The CDR3 consists of 15 residues. V trimming: 5 bases; J trimming: 2 bases; junction bases outside the gene matches: 5. The CDR3, as DNA: TGTGCCAGCAGTCGCGGACAGGCTAACACCGGGGAGCTGTTTTTT. Its protein is CASSRGQANTGELFF.

The genes are TRBV5-4 and TRBJ1-1; TRBD1 matches at 7 bases. CDR1 and CDR2 (germline): SGHNT, YYREEE (reference sequence). CDR3 length equals 16 residues. Trimming took 4 bases from V and 0 from J; bases not matched to a gene: 9. The DNA of the CDR3 is TGTGCCAGCAGCGCGGGGACAGTTAACATGAACACTGAAGCTTTCTTT. Translated: CASSAGTVNMNTEAFF.

The chain is built from TRBV19 and TRBJ1-1, with 8 bases identical to TRBD1. The CDR3 contains 17 residues. The germline gives CDR1 LNHDA, CDR2 SQIVND (reference sequence). V lost 0 bases and J lost 1; bases outside the gene matches: 7. CDR3 in amino acids: CASSIDFTGTGNTEAFF. CDR3 DNA sequence: TGTGCCAGTAGTATAGACTTTACCGGGACAGGGAACACTGAAGCTTTCTTT.

The chain carries TRBV7-3 and TRBJ2-5; tentative D call: TRBD2 (5 bases). The CDR3 loop spans 13 amino acids. V dropped 3 bases and J dropped 1 base, with 6 bases sitting between them. Germline lookup yields CDR1 SGHTA and CDR2 FQGTGA. CDR3 sequence (DNA): TGTGCCAGCAGCTTCGGACTCCAAGAGACCCAGTACTTC. Protein: CASSFGLQETQYF. Looking up the rest from reference TRBV7-3 and TRBJ2-5 gives the full variable domain: GAGVSQTPSNKVTEKGKYVELRCDPISGHTALYWYRQSLGQGPEFLIYFQGTGAADDSGLPNDRFFAVRPEGSVSTLKIQRTERGDSAVYLCASSFGLQETQYFGPGTRLLVL.

The chain carries TRBV7-9 and TRBJ1-6; 11 bases align to TRBD1. This CDR3 has 17 amino acids. The germline CDR1 and CDR2 sequences are SEHNR and FQNEAQ (reference sequence). The V gene end was trimmed by 5 bases and the J gene end by 7 bases; junction bases not matched to a gene: 10. CDR3: CASSPTGTGGLNSPLHF. The CDR3 nucleotides read TGTGCCAGCAGCCCCACCGGGACAGGGGGTTTAAATTCACCCCTCCACTTT.

In the case of this clone: Mismatch with germline at one junction end may stem from a read error. The chain is built from TRBV14 and TRBJ1-4; D is perhaps TRBD1 (5 bases). The germline gives CDR1 SGHDN, CDR2 FVKESK. The CDR3 runs to 15 residues. CDR3 residues: CAGSQVGAGNEKLFF. The CDR3 DNA follows: TGTGCCGGCAGCCAAGTCGGGGCAGGGAATGAAAAACTGTTTTTT.

CDR3 protein: CSVEGQGSSEKLFF. The DNA of the CDR3 is TGCAGCGTTGAAGGGCAGGGAAGTAGTGAAAAACTGTTTTTT. The chain has TRBV29-1 and TRBJ1-4; D might be TRBD1 (5 bases). The germline V and J ends were trimmed by 1 base and 7 bases, with 13 bases remaining between them. The CDR3 consists of 14 residues. Germline V lookup: CDR1 SQVTM, CDR2 ANQGSEA.

This clone was observed a few times. The chain is built from TRBV27 and TRBJ2-7; TRBD2 matches 16 bases. There are 19 residues in the CDR3. With V trimmed by 7 bases and J by 3 bases, 15 bases remained unmatched. CDR1 MNHEY and CDR2 SMNVEV come from the germline V gene (reference sequence). The CDR3 sequence is CASKLTRGTSGGARYEQYF. CDR3 DNA: TGTGCCAGCAAGCTCACCCGGGGGACTAGCGGGGGGGCTCGCTACGAGCAGTACTTC.

V usage is TRBV7-3 and J usage is TRBJ2-1; the D gene is possibly TRBD2 (5 bases). Germline CDR1 and CDR2: SGHTA and FQGTGA. The CDR3 sequence is 13 residues long. Trimming left V 2 bases short and J 5 bases short, with 7 bases between. In DNA, the CDR3 is TGTGCCAGCAGCTTAGGACTTAACAATGAGCAGTTCTTC. It codes for CASSLGLNNEQFF.

This chain uses TRBV18 with TRBJ2-7; D gene unclear. Germline assignment: CDR1 KGHSH and CDR2 LQKENI. V dropped 3 bases and J dropped 0 bases, with 6 bases sitting between them. The CDR3 consists of 13 residues. The CDR3 loop reads CASSPGGSYEQYF. The CDR3, as DNA: TGTGCCAGCTCACCTGGTGGCTCCTACGAGCAGTACTTC. Variable domain in full (rest from reference TRBV18 and TRBJ2-7): NAGVMQNPRHLVRRRGQEARLRCSPMKGHSHVYWYRQLPEEGLKFMVYLQKENIIDESGMPKERFSAEFPKEGPSILRIQQVVRGDSAAYFCASSPGGSYEQYFGPGTRLTVT.

This clone was seen a single time. The chain carries TRBV14 and TRBJ1-5, with 10 bases lining up with TRBD1. Germline loops: CDR1 SGHDN, CDR2 FVKESK. The V segment lost 6 bases and the J segment 3 bases; nucleotides outside the gene matches: 5. This CDR3 is built from 15 residues. The CDR3: CASRTGGHNNQPQHF. The CDR3 DNA reads as TGTGCCAGCAGGACAGGGGGCCACAACAATCAGCCCCAGCATTTT.

This clone was detected only a few times. The rearrangement uses TRBV2 and TRBJ2-2; TRBD1 agrees at 9 bases. With V trimmed by 7 bases and J by 8 bases, 11 bases remained unmatched. Germline assignment: CDR1 SNHLY and CDR2 FYNNEI. The CDR3 spans 15 residues. CDR3 DNA sequence: TGTGCCAGCAATGAGGGACAGGGACGTTCAGGGGAGCTGTTTTTT. It yields the protein CASNEGQGRSGELFF. Filled out from reference TRBV2 and TRBJ2-2, the complete variable domain reads EPEVTQTPSHQVTQMGQEVILRCVPISNHLYFYWYRQILGQKVEFLVSFYNNEISEKSEIFDDQFSVERPDGSNFTLKIRSTKLEDSAMYFCASNEGQGRSGELFFGEGSRLTVL.

V usage is TRBV5-1 and J usage is TRBJ2-3, with 10 nucleotides matching TRBD1. Germline-derived CDR1 and CDR2 are SGHRS and YFSETQ. The CDR3 extends over 15 amino acids. V trimming: 4 bases; J trimming: 0 bases; junction bases outside the gene matches: 2. Here the CDR3 DNA reads TGCGCCAGCAGCCGACAGGGGGCCAGCACAGATACGCAGTATTTT. Amino acid sequence: CASSRQGASTDTQYF.

The V and J genes are TRBV25-1 and TRBJ1-6, with D perhaps TRBD1 (5 bases). CDR3 length equals 18 residues. V was clipped by 2 bases and J by 7 bases, with 21 bases between them. The germline CDR1 and CDR2 sequences are MGHDK and SYGVNS. The CDR3: CASSEGGSGGDGNSPLHF. The CDR3 region has the DNA TGTGCCAGCAGTGAAGGGGGTTCTGGCGGGGACGGAAATTCACCCCTCCACTTT.

The rearrangement uses TRBV19 and TRBJ1-1, with 10 bases that match TRBD1. Looked up from germline, CDR1 is LNHDA and CDR2 is SQIVND (reference sequence). The CDR3 contains 14 residues. V was clipped by 6 bases and J by 10 bases; unmatched bases: 11. The CDR3 spells CASSPGQGSLLAFF. The CDR3 bases are TGTGCCAGTAGCCCGGGACAGGGGTCGTTGTTAGCTTTCTTT.

This clone was seen a handful of times. The chain recombines TRBV7-8 with TRBJ2-3; D may be TRBD1 (6 bases). The CDR3 covers 15 residues. Germline CDR1 and CDR2: SGHVS and FQNEAQ. The V and J ends lost 5 bases and 6 bases respectively, with 18 bases between them. This CDR3 reads CASSPRGGSIDTQYF. The CDR3, as DNA: TGTGCCAGCAGCCCCCGAGGGGGAAGCATTGATACGCAGTATTTT.

The J gene is TRBJ2-5, the V gene TRBV19; 7 bases fit TRBD2. Germline CDR1 is LNHDA and CDR2 is SQIVND (reference sequence). The V segment lost 5 bases and the J segment 3 bases; nucleotides outside the gene matches: 12. CDR3 size: 16 residues. CDR3 sequence (DNA): TGTGCCAGTAGTGGGTCCCAGCGGGGTCAGAAAGAGACCCAGTACTTC. It yields the protein CASSGSQRGQKETQYF.

The rearrangement joins TRBV14 to TRBJ2-3; TRBD2 matches 9 bases. J was trimmed by 3 bases and V by 3 bases; bases with no gene match: 10. There are 17 residues in the CDR3. The germline V gene has CDR1 SGHDN and CDR2 FVKESK. CDR3: CASSHLTAAGGTDTQYF. CDR3 DNA sequence: TGTGCCAGCAGCCACCTCACGGCGGCGGGGGGGACAGATACGCAGTATTTT.

V usage is TRBV9 and J usage is TRBJ1-3, with 9 bases identical to TRBD1. CDR3 length: 20 amino acids. Germline V gene sequence: CDR1 SGDLS, CDR2 YYNGEE. Trimming at V came to 0 bases and at J to 1 base, leaving 14 bases not matched to a gene. The DNA of the CDR3 is TGTGCCAGCAGCGTAGCCACCGGGACAGGGCTACGAGAATCTGGAAACACCATATATTTT. Encoded protein: CASSVATGTGLRESGNTIYF.

The rearrangement joins TRBV20-1 to TRBJ2-7; D ambiguous. The V gene's germline CDR1 is DFQATT and CDR2 SNEGSKA (reference sequence). The V gene lost 6 bases and the J gene lost 7 bases, with 13 bases spanning the gap. The CDR3 totals 11 residues. CDR3 DNA: TGCAGTGCCCTCTCGGTATTAGAGCAGTACTTC. It codes for CSALSVLEQYF.